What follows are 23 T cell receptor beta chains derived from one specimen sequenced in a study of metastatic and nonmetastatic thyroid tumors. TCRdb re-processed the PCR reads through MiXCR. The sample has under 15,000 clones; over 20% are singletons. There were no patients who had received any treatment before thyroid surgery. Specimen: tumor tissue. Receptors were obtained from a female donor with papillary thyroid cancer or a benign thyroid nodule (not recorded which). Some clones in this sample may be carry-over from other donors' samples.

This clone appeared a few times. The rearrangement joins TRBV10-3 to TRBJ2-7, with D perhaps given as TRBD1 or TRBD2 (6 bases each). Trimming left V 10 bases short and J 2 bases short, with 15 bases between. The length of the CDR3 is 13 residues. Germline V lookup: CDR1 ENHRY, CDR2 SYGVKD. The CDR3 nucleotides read TGTGCCAGCACCAGGGGACTTACCTACGAGCAGTACTTC. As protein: CASTRGLTYEQYF.

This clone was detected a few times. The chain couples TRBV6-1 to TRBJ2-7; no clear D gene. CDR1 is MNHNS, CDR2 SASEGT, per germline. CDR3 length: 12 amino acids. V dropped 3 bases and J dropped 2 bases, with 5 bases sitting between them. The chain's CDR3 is CASSDRAYEQYF. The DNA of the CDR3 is TGTGCCAGCAGTGATAGGGCCTACGAGCAGTACTTC.

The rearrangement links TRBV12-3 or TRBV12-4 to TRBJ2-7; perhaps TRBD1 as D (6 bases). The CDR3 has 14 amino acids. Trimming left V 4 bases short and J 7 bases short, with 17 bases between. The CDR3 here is CASSSDSGSLEQYF. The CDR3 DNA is TGTGCCAGCAGTTCGGACAGCGGATCCCTGGAGCAGTACTTC.

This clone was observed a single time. This CDR3 is CASSQDVGPYEQYF. The CDR3 DNA follows: TGTGCCAGCAGCCAAGATGTAGGGCCCTACGAGCAGTACTTC. The rearrangement uses TRBV3-1 and TRBJ2-7, with D uncertain. The V gene lost 0 bases and the J gene lost 2 bases, with 8 bases spanning the gap. Germline-derived CDR1 and CDR2 are LGHDT and YNNKEL (reference sequence). There are 14 residues in the CDR3.

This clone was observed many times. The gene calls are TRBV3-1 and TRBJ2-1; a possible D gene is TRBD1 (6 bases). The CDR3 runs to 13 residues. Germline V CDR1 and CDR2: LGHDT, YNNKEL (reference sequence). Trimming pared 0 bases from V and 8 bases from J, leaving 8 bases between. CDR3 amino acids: CASSQEQGHEQFF. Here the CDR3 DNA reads TGTGCCAGCAGCCAAGAGCAGGGGCATGAGCAGTTCTTC.

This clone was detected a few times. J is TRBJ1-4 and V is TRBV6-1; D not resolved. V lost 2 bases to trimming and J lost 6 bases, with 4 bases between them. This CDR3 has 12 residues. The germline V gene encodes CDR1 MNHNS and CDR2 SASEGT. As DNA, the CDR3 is TGTGCCAGCAGTGAATGGTATGAAAAACTGTTTTTT. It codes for CASSEWYEKLFF.

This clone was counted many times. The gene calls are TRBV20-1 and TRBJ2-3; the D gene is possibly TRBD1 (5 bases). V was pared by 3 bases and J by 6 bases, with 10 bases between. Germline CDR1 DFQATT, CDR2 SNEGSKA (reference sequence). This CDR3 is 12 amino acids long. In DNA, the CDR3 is TGCAGTGCTAGCACAGGATTTGATACGCAGTATTTT. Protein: CSASTGFDTQYF.

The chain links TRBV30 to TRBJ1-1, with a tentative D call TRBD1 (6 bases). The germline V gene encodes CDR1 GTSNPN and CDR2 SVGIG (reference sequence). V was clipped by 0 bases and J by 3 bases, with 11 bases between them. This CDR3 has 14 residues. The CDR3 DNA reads TGTGCCTGGAGTGTGGGACACCTATACACTGAAGCTTTCTTT. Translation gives CAWSVGHLYTEAFF.

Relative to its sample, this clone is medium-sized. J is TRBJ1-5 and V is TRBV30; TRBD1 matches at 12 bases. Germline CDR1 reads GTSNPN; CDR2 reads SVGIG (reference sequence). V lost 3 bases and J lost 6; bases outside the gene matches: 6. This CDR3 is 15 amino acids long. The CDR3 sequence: CAWSRDRGQLQPQHF. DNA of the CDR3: TGTGCCTGGAGCCGGGACAGGGGGCAGCTTCAGCCCCAGCATTTT. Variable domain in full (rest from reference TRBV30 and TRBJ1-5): SQTIHQWPATLVQPVGSPLSLECTVEGTSNPNLYWYRQAAGRGLQLLFYSVGIGQISSEVPQNLSASRPQDRQFILSSKKLLLSDSGFYLCAWSRDRGQLQPQHFGDGTRLSIL.

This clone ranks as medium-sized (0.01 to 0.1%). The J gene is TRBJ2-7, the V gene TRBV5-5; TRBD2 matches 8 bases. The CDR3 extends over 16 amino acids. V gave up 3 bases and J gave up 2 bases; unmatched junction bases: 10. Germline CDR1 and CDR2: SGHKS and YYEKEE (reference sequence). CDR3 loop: CASSWGGGGGTYEQYF. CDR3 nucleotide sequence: TGTGCCAGCAGCTGGGGCGGCGGCGGGGGGACCTACGAGCAGTACTTC.

This chain's CDR3 is CASSLEEGAGETQYF. In DNA, the CDR3 is TGTGCCAGCAGTTTAGAGGAGGGGGCGGGGGAGACCCAGTACTTC. V usage is TRBV28 and J usage is TRBJ2-5, with D perhaps TRBD1 (7 bases). Germline V gene lookup returns CDR1 MDHEN and CDR2 SYDVKM. The CDR3 covers 15 residues. The V gene lost 2 bases and the J gene lost 5 bases, with 15 bases spanning the gap.

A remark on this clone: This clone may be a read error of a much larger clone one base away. The CDR3 DNA reads TGTGCCAGCAGCCACGGACTAGCGGAGGTCTCCGAGCAGTACTTC. It codes for CASSHGLAEVSEQYF. This chain uses TRBV5-6 with TRBJ2-7; 10 bases match TRBD2. CDR1 is SGHDT and CDR2 is YYEEEE in the germline V gene. The CDR3 sequence is 15 residues long. Trimming removed 4 bases from V and 6 bases from J; junction bases left unmatched: 10.

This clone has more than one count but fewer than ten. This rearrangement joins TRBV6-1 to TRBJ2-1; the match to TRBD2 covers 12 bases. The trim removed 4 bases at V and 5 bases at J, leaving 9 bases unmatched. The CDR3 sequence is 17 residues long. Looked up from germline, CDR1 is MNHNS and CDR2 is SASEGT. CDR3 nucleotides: TGTGCCAGCAGTGTTCTAGCGGGAGGGCGGGGGCACAATGAGCAGTTCTTC. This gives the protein CASSVLAGGRGHNEQFF.

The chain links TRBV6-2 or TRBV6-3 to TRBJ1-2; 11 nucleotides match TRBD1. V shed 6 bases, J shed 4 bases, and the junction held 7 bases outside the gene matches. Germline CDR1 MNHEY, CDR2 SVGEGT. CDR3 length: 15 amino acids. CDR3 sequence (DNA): TGTGCCAGCAGGCGGGGACAGGGGGAACTCTATGGCTACACCTTC. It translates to CASRRGQGELYGYTF.

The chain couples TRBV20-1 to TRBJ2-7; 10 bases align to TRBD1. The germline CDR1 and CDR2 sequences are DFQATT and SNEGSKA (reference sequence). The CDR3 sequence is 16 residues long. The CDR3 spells CSSRGTGTGVSYEQYF. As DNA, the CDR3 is TGCAGCTCTAGAGGGACCGGGACAGGGGTTTCCTACGAGCAGTACTTC.

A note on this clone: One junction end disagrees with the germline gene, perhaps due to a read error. CDR3 residues: CSSSLPPVNTEAFF. CDR3 nucleotides: TGCAGTTCTAGTCTTCCCCCGGTGAACACTGAAGCTTTCTTT. The chain is built from TRBV20-1 and TRBJ1-1; D is unresolved. Germline values: CDR1 DFQATT, CDR2 SNEGSKA (reference sequence). The CDR3 runs to 14 residues.

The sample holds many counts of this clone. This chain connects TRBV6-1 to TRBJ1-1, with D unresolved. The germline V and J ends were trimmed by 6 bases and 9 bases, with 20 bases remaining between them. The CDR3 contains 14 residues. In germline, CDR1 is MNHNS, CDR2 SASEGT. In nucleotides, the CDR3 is TGTGCCAGCAGCCCCGACCAGAGGAGCCCGAAAGCTTTCTTT. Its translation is CASSPDQRSPKAFF.

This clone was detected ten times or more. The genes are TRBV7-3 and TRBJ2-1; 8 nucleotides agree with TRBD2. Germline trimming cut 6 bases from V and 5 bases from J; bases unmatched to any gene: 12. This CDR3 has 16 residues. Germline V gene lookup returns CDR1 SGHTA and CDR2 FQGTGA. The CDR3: CASSGTLAGRNNEQFF. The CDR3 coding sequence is TGTGCCAGCAGTGGAACTTTAGCGGGGAGGAACAATGAGCAGTTCTTC.

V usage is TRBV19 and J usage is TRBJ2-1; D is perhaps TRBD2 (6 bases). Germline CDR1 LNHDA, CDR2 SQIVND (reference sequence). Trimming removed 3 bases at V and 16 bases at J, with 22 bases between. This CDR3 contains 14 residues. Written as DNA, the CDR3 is TGTGCCAGTAGTATGGAGGGAATCGGCACTGAATCTTTCTTC. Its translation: CASSMEGIGTESFF.

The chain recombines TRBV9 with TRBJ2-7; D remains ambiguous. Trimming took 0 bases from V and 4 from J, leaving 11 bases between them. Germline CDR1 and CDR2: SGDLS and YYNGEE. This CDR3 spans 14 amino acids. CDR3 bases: TGTGCCAGCAGCGTAGGGGCCGAAGAGTACGAGCAGTACTTC. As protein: CASSVGAEEYEQYF. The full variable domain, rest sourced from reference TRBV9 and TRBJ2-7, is DSGVTQTPKHLITATGQRVTLRCSPRSGDLSVYWYQQSLDQGLQFLIQYYNGEERAKGNILERFSAQQFPDLHSELNLSSLELGDSALYFCASSVGAEEYEQYFGPGTRLTVT.

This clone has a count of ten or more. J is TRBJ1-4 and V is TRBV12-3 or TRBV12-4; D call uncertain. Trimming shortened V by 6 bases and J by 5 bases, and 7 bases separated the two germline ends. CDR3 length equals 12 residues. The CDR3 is CASRRENEKLFF. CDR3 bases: TGTGCCAGCAGAAGAGAGAATGAAAAACTGTTTTTT.

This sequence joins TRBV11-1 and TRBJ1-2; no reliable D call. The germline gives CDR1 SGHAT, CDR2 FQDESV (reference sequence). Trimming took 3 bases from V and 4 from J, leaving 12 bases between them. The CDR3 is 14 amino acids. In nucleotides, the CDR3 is TGTGCCAGCAGCTTTGGCCGGGAACTCTATGGCTACACCTTC. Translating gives CASSFGRELYGYTF.

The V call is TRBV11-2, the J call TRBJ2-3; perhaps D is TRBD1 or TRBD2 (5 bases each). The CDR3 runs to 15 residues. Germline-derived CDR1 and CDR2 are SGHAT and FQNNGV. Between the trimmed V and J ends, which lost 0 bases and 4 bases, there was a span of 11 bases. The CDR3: CASSLDLLGADTQYF. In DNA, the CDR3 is TGTGCCAGCAGCTTAGATCTCCTGGGGGCAGATACGCAGTATTTT. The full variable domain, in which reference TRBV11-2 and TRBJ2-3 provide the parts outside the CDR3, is EAGVAQSPRYKIIEKRQSVAFWCNPISGHATLYWYQQILGQGPKLLIQFQNNGVVDDSQLPKDRFSAERLKGVDSTLKIQPAKLEDSAVYLCASSLDLLGADTQYFGPGTRLTVL.